One and the same sample provided the 17 T cell receptor beta chains below, sequenced in a study of blood T cell repertoires in COVID-19. Produced via immunoSEQ multiplex PCR; TCRdb's table is partial and in-frame only. The table lists over 250,000 clones, 89% of them singletons. Material for sequencing was peripheral blood. The receptors were gathered from a man aged 50 or older with acute or convalescent COVID-19.

This clone was picked up one time. The genes are TRBV11-3 and TRBJ2-5, with D perhaps TRBD2 (5 bases). CDR3 length: 14 amino acids. Trimming removed 4 bases from V and 3 bases from J, with 12 bases in between. Germline V gives CDR1 SGHNT, CDR2 YENEEA. The CDR3 reads CASSSYREEETQYF. The CDR3 DNA sequence: TGTGCCAGCAGCTCATACCGGGAAGAAGAGACCCAGTACTTC.

This chain connects TRBV19 to TRBJ2-3; 14 positions agree with TRBD2. Per the germline V gene, CDR1 is LNHDA and CDR2 is SQIVND (reference sequence). This CDR3 spans 15 amino acids. V gave up 7 bases and J gave up 2 bases; unmatched junction bases: 2. CDR3 sequence: CASKGLAGVTDTQYF. CDR3 DNA: TGTGCCAGTAAGGGACTAGCGGGGGTCACAGATACGCAGTATTTT.

This rearrangement joins TRBV9 to TRBJ1-6; no definite D call. This CDR3 region has 17 residues. In germline, CDR1 is SGDLS, CDR2 YYNGEE. Trimming stripped 0 bases from V and 8 bases from J, with 18 bases between. CDR3 in amino acids: CASSVVRGAFPDSPLHF. The DNA of the CDR3 is TGTGCCAGCAGCGTAGTTAGAGGAGCATTTCCTGATTCACCCCTCCACTTT.

On this clone: A read error may account for a junction end that differs from germline. The rearrangement joins TRBV7-7 to TRBJ2-2, with 7 nucleotides matching TRBD1. The CDR3 covers 15 residues. The germline V gene encodes CDR1 SSHAT and CDR2 FNYEAQ (reference sequence). The DNA for the CDR3 is TGTGCTAGCAGCTTAGACAGGGCGAACACCGGGGAGCTGTTTTTT. Translation: CASSLDRANTGELFF.

This clone was seen once. The chain carries TRBV29-1 and TRBJ1-1, with TRBD1 matching over 9 bases. The CDR3 is made up of 13 amino acids. Germline V gene sequence: CDR1 SQVTM, CDR2 ANQGSEA. Trimming at V came to 5 bases and at J to 3 bases, leaving 4 bases not matched to a gene. The CDR3 reads CSVHGQGYTEAFF. CDR3 coding DNA: TGCAGCGTTCATGGACAGGGGTACACTGAAGCTTTCTTT.

The chain employs TRBV30 and TRBJ1-2, with 11 nucleotides matching TRBD1. V was pared by 2 bases and J by 14 bases, with 1 base of the junction left unmatched. Germline V gene sequence: CDR1 GTSNPN, CDR2 SVGIG (reference sequence). The CDR3 sequence is 10 residues long. CDR3 sequence (DNA): TGTGCCTGGAGTAGGGACAGGGGGACCTTC. Amino acid sequence: CAWSRDRGTF. Looking up the rest from reference TRBV30 and TRBJ1-2 gives the full variable domain: SQTIHQWPATLVQPVGSPLSLECTVEGTSNPNLYWYRQAAGRGLQLLFYSVGIGQISSEVPQNLSASRPQDRQFILSSKKLLLSDSGFYLCAWSRDRGTFGSGTRLTVV.

The DNA of the CDR3 is TGTGCCAGCTTGGGGACAGGGTATGAGACCCAGTACTTC. Protein: CASLGTGYETQYF. This chain connects TRBV3-1 (or the pseudogene TRBV3-2) to TRBJ2-5, with 9 bases identical to TRBD1. Germline lookup yields CDR1 LGHDT and CDR2 YNNKEL (reference sequence). The CDR3 extends over 13 amino acids. Losses at the gene ends were 8 bases for V and 5 bases for J; bases not matched to a gene: 6.

The gene calls are TRBV5-4 and TRBJ2-1; 9 bases fit TRBD1. The CDR3 length is 15 residues. The ends lost 4 bases at V and 3 bases at J; junction bases unmatched: 5. Germline-derived CDR1 and CDR2 are SGHNT and YYREEE (reference sequence). CDR3 bases: TGTGCCAGCAGCATGACAGGGGGTGGCTACAATGAGCAGTTCTTC. The encoded protein is CASSMTGGGYNEQFF.

The chain uses TRBV11-2 and TRBJ2-1, with a tentative D call TRBD2 (5 bases). Germline V CDR1 and CDR2: SGHAT, FQNNGV. Trimming took off 5 bases at V and 0 bases at J, with 11 bases between the two ends. This CDR3 region has 15 residues. The DNA of the CDR3 is TGTGCCAGCAGCACCGGGATCAGCTCCTACAATGAGCAGTTCTTC. Residues: CASSTGISSYNEQFF.

V gene TRBV19 combines with J gene TRBJ1-2, with a possible D match to TRBD1 (6 bases). The CDR3 consists of 12 residues. The germline V and J ends were trimmed by 9 bases and 5 bases, with 13 bases remaining between them. Germline CDR1 reads LNHDA; CDR2 reads SQIVND (reference sequence). The CDR3 nucleotides are TGTGCCAGCCACCGGACAGCGTATGGCTACACCTTC. This encodes CASHRTAYGYTF. Full variable domain (remainder filled in from reference TRBV19 and TRBJ1-2): DGGITQSPKYLFRKEGQNVTLSCEQNLNHDAMYWYRQDPGQGLRLIYYSQIVNDFQKGDIAEGYSVSREKKESFPLTVTSAQKNPTAFYLCASHRTAYGYTFGSGTRLTVV.

The chain couples TRBV6-6 to TRBJ1-3; no clear D. V lost 3 bases and J lost 4, with 4 bases in between. The CDR3 runs 12 residues. The V gene's germline CDR1 is MNHNY and CDR2 SVGAGI (reference sequence). In DNA, the CDR3 is TGTGCCAGCAGTTATGAGGGAAACACCATATATTTT. It is translated as CASSYEGNTIYF.

The chain uses TRBV9 and TRBJ1-1; D is undetermined. Germline V gene data show CDR1 as SGDLS and CDR2 as YYNGEE. V lost 4 bases to trimming and J lost 0 bases, with 13 bases between them. The CDR3 loop spans 15 amino acids. CDR3 DNA sequence: TGTGCCAGCAGCCTCTTCGAGGCGGTGAACACTGAAGCTTTCTTT. Residues: CASSLFEAVNTEAFF.

The chain uses TRBV5-1 and TRBJ1-1; D uncertain. V was pared by 4 bases and J by 0 bases, with 10 bases between. Germline CDR1 is SGHRS and CDR2 is YFSETQ. The CDR3 has 14 residues. This chain's CDR3 is CASSAEPMNTEAFF. The DNA of the CDR3 is TGCGCCAGCAGCGCGGAGCCGATGAACACTGAAGCTTTCTTT.

This chain uses TRBV19 with TRBJ1-4; TRBD1 aligns across 10 bases. Losses at the gene ends were 3 bases for V and 8 bases for J; bases not matched to a gene: 6. CDR1 is LNHDA, CDR2 SQIVND, per germline (reference sequence). The CDR3 length is 15 residues. CDR3 loop: CASSMDRGVSEKLFF. As DNA, the CDR3 is TGTGCCAGTAGTATGGACAGGGGGGTATCGGAAAAACTGTTTTTT.

The V gene is TRBV5-1, the J gene TRBJ1-1; D call uncertain. Trimming pared 1 base from V and 5 bases from J, leaving 12 bases between. Germline CDR1 is SGHRS and CDR2 is YFSETQ. This CDR3 is 14 amino acids long. The CDR3 spells CASSLSQGSTEAFF. CDR3 DNA: TGCGCCAGCAGCTTGAGTCAAGGGAGTACTGAAGCTTTCTTT.

The chain employs TRBV10-3 and TRBJ2-5, with D possibly TRBD2 on 5 matching bases. V lost 10 bases and J 3 bases, leaving 15 bases between the germline ends. This CDR3 has 13 residues. Looked up from germline, CDR1 is ENHRY and CDR2 is SYGVKD. CDR3 sequence: CATLPLGEETQYF. For the CDR3, the DNA is TGTGCCACCCTCCCACTGGGAGAAGAGACCCAGTACTTC.

The gene calls are TRBV29-1 and TRBJ1-5, with 9 positions matching TRBD1. J lost 2 bases, V lost 7 bases, and 3 bases had no gene match. This CDR3 is built from 13 residues. Germline CDR1 reads SQVTM; CDR2 reads ANQGSEA. The CDR3 coding sequence is TGCAGCGCCGGGGACAGGGGCAATCAGCCCCAGCATTTT. It encodes CSAGDRGNQPQHF. The variable domain in full, with the rest retrieved from reference TRBV29-1 and TRBJ1-5, is SAVISQKPSRDICQRGTSLTIQCQVDSQVTMMFWYRQQPGQSLTLIATANQGSEATYESGFVIDKFPISRPNLTFSTLTVSNMSPEDSSIYLCSAGDRGNQPQHFGDGTRLSIL.